The next 9 T cell receptor beta chains were all read from a single sample in a study of pediatric ulcerative colitis. Produced via immunoSEQ multiplex PCR; TCRdb's table is partial and in-frame only. The sample consists of 44,000 or so clones, 78% of them appearing once. The rectum was sampled with one to two pinch biopsies at colonoscopy. What was sequenced was gut tissue. Receptors originate from a girl aged 10 to 17 with moderate ulcerative colitis.

V and J are TRBV29-1 and TRBJ2-1; TRBD1 aligns across 8 bases. The germline V gene has CDR1 SQVTM and CDR2 ANQGSEA. The CDR3 is made up of 16 amino acids. The ends lost 2 bases at V and 2 bases at J; junction bases unmatched: 8. CDR3: CSVEQSRGRTYNEQFF. CDR3 nucleotides: TGCAGCGTTGAACAGAGCAGGGGGCGCACCTACAATGAGCAGTTCTTC.

This chain joins TRBV11-2 and TRBJ2-7, with TRBD1 matching over 8 bases. Germline V gene data show CDR1 as SGHAT and CDR2 as FQNNGV. The CDR3 is 15 amino acids. The ends lost 4 bases at V and 2 bases at J; junction bases unmatched: 7. Written as DNA, the CDR3 is TGTGCCAGCAGCTCCCCCGGGACAGGTACCTACGAGCAGTACTTC. It yields the protein CASSSPGTGTYEQYF.

The chain combines TRBV28 with TRBJ2-1; 7 nucleotides line up with TRBD2. The CDR3 length is 17 residues. The germline CDR1 and CDR2 sequences are MDHEN and SYDVKM. After removal of 1 base from V and 5 bases from J, the junction contained 11 bases not matched to a gene. The CDR3 DNA sequence: TGTGCCAGCAGTTTATCCCCCGGGACTACCTCTGACAATGAGCAGTTCTTC. Its protein is CASSLSPGTTSDNEQFF.

This sequence joins TRBV7-2 and TRBJ1-5; D ambiguous. Germline-derived CDR1 and CDR2 are SGHTA and FQGNSA. The CDR3 has 14 residues. The V end lost 3 bases, the J end lost 3 bases, and 9 bases lay between the germline ends. Here the CDR3 reads CASSFQQFNQPQHF. In DNA form, the CDR3 reads TGTGCCAGCAGCTTTCAACAGTTCAATCAGCCCCAGCATTTT.

The chain combines TRBV6-6 with TRBJ1-1; no clear D gene. V was shortened by 2 bases and J by 11 bases, with 15 bases between the two germline ends. CDR1 is MNHNY and CDR2 is SVGAGI in the germline V gene (reference sequence). The CDR3 totals 13 residues. The CDR3 region has the DNA TGTGCCAGCAGTTACGGTCAGGACTGGTTGGCTTTCTTT. Encoded protein: CASSYGQDWLAFF.

This chain uses TRBV30 with TRBJ1-5; the D gene is possibly TRBD1 (5 bases). V was shortened by 0 bases and J by 2 bases, with 14 bases between the two germline ends. The CDR3 has 16 residues. Germline CDR1 GTSNPN, CDR2 SVGIG (reference sequence). The CDR3 DNA reads TGTGCCTGGAGTGTCCCGGGGGGGACGGGCAATCAGCCCCAGCATTTT. Its protein is CAWSVPGGTGNQPQHF.

The V gene is TRBV7-9, the J gene TRBJ1-2, with D possibly being TRBD1 (5 bases). The length of the CDR3 is 15 residues. Trimming took off 7 bases at V and 4 bases at J, with 19 bases between the two ends. From germline, CDR1 is SEHNR and CDR2 FQNEAQ (reference sequence). The CDR3 loop is CASTLVLQGVYGYTF. The CDR3 DNA reads TGTGCCAGCACCTTGGTCCTACAAGGGGTCTATGGCTACACCTTC. The full variable domain, in which reference TRBV7-9 and TRBJ1-2 provide the parts outside the CDR3, is DTGVSQNPRHKITKRGQNVTFRCDPISEHNRLYWYRQTLGQGPEFLTYFQNEAQLEKSRLLSDRFSAERPKGSFSTLEIQRTEQGDSAMYLCASTLVLQGVYGYTFGSGTRLTVV.

On this clone: Additional DNA sequences in this sample encode the identical CDR3. V and J are TRBV5-1 and TRBJ2-1; tentatively, D is TRBD2 (5 bases). There are 16 residues in the CDR3. V gave up 2 bases and J gave up 0 bases, with 12 bases separating them. In germline, CDR1 is SGHRS, CDR2 YFSETQ. CDR3 loop: CASSLSGRSSYNEQFF. The CDR3, as DNA: TGCGCCAGCAGCTTAAGCGGTCGTAGCTCCTACAATGAGCAGTTCTTC.

This clone was counted only a few times. The rearrangement joins TRBV18 to TRBJ2-1; 8 bases are a match to TRBD2. Looked up from germline, CDR1 is KGHSH and CDR2 is LQKENI. Losses at the gene ends were 4 bases for V and 7 bases for J; bases not matched to a gene: 9. The CDR3 consists of 15 residues. DNA of the CDR3: TGTGCCAGCTCACAAACCGGGACTAGTCAGAATGAGCAGTTCTTC. Amino acid sequence: CASSQTGTSQNEQFF.